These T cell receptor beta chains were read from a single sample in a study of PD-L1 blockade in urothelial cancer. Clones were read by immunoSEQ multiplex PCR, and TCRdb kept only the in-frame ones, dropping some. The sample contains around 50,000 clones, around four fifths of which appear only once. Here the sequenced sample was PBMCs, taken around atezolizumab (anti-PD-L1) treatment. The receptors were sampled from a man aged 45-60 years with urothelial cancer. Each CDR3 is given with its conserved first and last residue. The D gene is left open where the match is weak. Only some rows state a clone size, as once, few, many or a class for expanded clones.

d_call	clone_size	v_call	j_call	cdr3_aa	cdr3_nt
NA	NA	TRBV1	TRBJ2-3	CTSSGAGGPEGDTQYF	TGCACCAGCAGCGGGGCGGGAGGGCCAGAGGGAGATACGCAGTATTTT
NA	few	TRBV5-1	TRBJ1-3	CASQTEPNSGNTIYF	TGCGCCAGCCAGACAGAGCCTAACTCTGGAAACACCATATATTTT
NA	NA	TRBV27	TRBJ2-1	CASSLDDRGEQFF	TGTGCCAGCAGTTTAGATGACAGAGGAGAGCAGTTCTTC
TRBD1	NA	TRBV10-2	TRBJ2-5	CASSQTTGGETQYF	TGCGCCAGCAGTCAGACCACAGGGGGAGAGACCCAGTACTTC
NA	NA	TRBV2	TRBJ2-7	CASSRQGRANEQYF	TGTGCCAGCAGTCGACAGGGGAGGGCGAACGAGCAGTACTTC
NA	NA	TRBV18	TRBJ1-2	CASSPYTDGSYGYTF	TGTGCCAGCTCACCATATACAGATGGGTCCTATGGCTACACCTTC
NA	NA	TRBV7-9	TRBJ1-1	CASSLVGGRGTEAFF	TGTGCCAGCAGCTTAGTTGGGGGCCGGGGCACTGAAGCTTTCTTT
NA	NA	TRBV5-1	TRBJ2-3	CASRDSYSTDTQYF	TGCGCCAGCAGGGACAGCTATAGCACAGATACGCAGTATTTT
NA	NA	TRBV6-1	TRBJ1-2	CASRTARNYGYTF	TGTGCCAGCAGGACAGCCCGAAACTATGGCTACACCTTC
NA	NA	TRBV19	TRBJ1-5	CASTNLGSANQPQHF	TGTGCCAGTACCAACTTAGGGAGTGCCAATCAGCCCCAGCATTTT
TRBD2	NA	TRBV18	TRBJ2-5	CASSPPGLARQETQYF	TGTGCCAGCTCACCACCGGGACTAGCTCGCCAAGAGACCCAGTACTTC
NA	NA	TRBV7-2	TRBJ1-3	CASSLDSGPGNTIYF	TGTGCCAGCAGCTTAGACTCAGGGCCTGGAAACACCATATATTTT
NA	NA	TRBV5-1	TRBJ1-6	CASSASRGEAPLHF	TGCGCCAGCAGCGCATCCCGGGGAGAGGCACCCCTCCACTTT
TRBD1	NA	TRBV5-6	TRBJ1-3	CASSPGQGVNTIYF	TGTGCCAGCAGCCCGGGACAGGGGGTAAACACCATATATTTT
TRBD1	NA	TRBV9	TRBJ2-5	CASSWGQGEETQYF	TGTGCCAGCAGTTGGGGACAGGGGGAAGAGACCCAGTACTTC
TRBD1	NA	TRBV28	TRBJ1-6	CASSLGQVNSPLHF	TGTGCCAGCAGTTTAGGACAGGTTAATTCACCCCTCCACTTT
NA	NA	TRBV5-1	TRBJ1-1	CASSLAGGANTEAFF	TGCGCCAGCAGCTTGGCCGGGGGGGCGAACACTGAAGCTTTCTTT
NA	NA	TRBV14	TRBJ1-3	CASSQDGGQLSGNTIYF	TGTGCCAGCAGCCAAGATGGCGGACAGCTATCTGGAAACACCATATATTTT
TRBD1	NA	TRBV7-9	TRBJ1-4	CASSHRDRGPNEKLFF	TGTGCCAGCAGCCACCGGGACAGGGGGCCTAATGAAAAACTGTTTTTT
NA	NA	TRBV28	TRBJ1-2	CASSFGQINYGYTF	TGTGCCAGCAGTTTTGGGCAGATAAACTATGGCTACACCTTC
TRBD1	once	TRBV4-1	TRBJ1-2	CASTHLGQSYGYTF	TGCGCCAGCACCCACCTGGGACAGTCCTATGGCTACACCTTC
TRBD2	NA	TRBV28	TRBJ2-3	CASSLAGGGTDTQYF	TGTGCCAGCAGTTTGGCGGGGGGCGGCACAGATACGCAGTATTTT
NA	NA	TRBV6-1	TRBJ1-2	CASSRGPNYGYTF	TGTGCCAGCAGCAGGGGCCCAAACTATGGCTACACCTTC
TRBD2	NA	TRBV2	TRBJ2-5	CASRDSGGSRKTQYF	TGTGCCAGCAGGGATAGCGGGGGGTCCCGGAAGACCCAGTACTTC
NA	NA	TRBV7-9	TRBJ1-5	CASSLSTGKGNQPQHF	TGTGCCAGCAGCTTATCAACAGGGAAGGGCAATCAGCCCCAGCATTTT
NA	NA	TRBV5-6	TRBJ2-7	CASSSDTGYYEQYF	TGTGCCAGCAGCTCGGACACTGGCTACTACGAGCAGTACTTC
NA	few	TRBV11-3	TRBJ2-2	CASSRLVTGELFF	TGTGCCAGCAGCAGACTAGTGACCGGGGAGCTGTTTTTT
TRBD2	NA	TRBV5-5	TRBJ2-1	CASSLARTSGYNEQFF	TGTGCCAGCAGCTTGGCGAGGACTAGCGGCTACAATGAGCAGTTCTTC
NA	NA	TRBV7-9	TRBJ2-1	CASSGGSKWNNEQFF	TGTGCCAGCAGCGGAGGATCTAAATGGAACAATGAGCAGTTCTTC
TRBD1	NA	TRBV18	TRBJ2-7	CASSDRGYEQYF	TGTGCCAGCTCAGACAGGGGGTACGAGCAGTACTTC
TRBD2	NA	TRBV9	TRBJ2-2	CASSVAGGLGGELFF	TGTGCCAGCAGCGTAGCGGGAGGACTTGGGGGGGAGCTGTTTTTT
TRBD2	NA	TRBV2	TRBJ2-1	CASSDPLAGGGDEQFF	TGTGCCAGCAGTGACCCCCTAGCGGGAGGGGGGGATGAGCAGTTCTTC
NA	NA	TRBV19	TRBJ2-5	CASSLGLRETQYF	TGTGCCAGTAGTCTTGGACTCAGAGAGACCCAGTACTTC
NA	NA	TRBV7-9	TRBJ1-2	CASNSREQGYGYTF	TGTGCCAGCAACTCTCGGGAACAGGGCTATGGCTACACCTTC
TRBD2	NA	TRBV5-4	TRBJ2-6	CASSLPSGRNGANVLTF	TGTGCCAGCAGCTTGCCTAGCGGGAGGAATGGGGCCAACGTCCTGACTTTC
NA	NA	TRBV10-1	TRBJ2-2	CASSESTRVAGELFF	TGCGCCAGCAGTGAGTCTACCAGGGTGGCCGGGGAGCTGTTTTTT
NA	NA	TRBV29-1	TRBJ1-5	CSVVISPGSNQPQHF	TGCAGCGTTGTTATATCCCCGGGGAGCAATCAGCCCCAGCATTTT
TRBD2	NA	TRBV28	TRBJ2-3	CASSSPLGAGGDTQYF	TGTGCCAGCAGTTCTCCCTTAGGGGCGGGAGGGGATACGCAGTATTTT
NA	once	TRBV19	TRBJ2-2	CASSIRTGELFF	TGTGCCAGTAGTATCCGGACCGGGGAGCTGTTTTTT
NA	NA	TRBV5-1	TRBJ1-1	CASSYGTPNTEAFF	TGCGCCAGCAGCTACGGGACACCGAACACTGAAGCTTTCTTT
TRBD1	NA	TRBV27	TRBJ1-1	CASSSSYRGGNDEAFF	TGTGCCAGCAGTTCCTCATACAGGGGGGGGAATGATGAAGCTTTCTTT
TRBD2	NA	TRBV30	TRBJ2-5	CAWSEIGGRAGETQYF	TGTGCCTGGAGTGAGATAGGCGGGAGGGCCGGAGAGACCCAGTACTTC
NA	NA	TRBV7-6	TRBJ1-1	CASSSDILNTEAFF	TGTGCCAGCAGCTCCGACATCTTGAACACTGAAGCTTTCTTT
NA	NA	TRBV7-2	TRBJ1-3	CASSLGRAGNTIYF	TGTGCCAGCAGCTTAGGTCGAGCTGGAAACACCATATATTTT
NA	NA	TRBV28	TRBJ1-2	CASSLYDRDYGYTF	TGTGCCAGCAGTTTATACGACCGGGACTATGGCTACACCTTC
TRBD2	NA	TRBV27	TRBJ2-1	CASSRGRGGSDEQFF	TGTGCCAGCAGTAGAGGGCGGGGGGGGAGCGATGAGCAGTTCTTC
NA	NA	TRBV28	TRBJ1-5	CASSFGAGRIQPQHF	TGTGCCAGCAGTTTTGGGGCAGGGCGGATTCAGCCCCAGCATTTT
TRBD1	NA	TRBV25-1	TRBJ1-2	CASSGTGYGYTF	TGTGCCAGCAGTGGGACAGGCTATGGCTACACCTTC
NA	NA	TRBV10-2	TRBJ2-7	CASSESGRLAYEQYF	TGCGCCAGCAGTGAGTCAGGCAGGTTGGCCTACGAGCAGTACTTC
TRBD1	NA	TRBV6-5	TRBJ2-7	CASSRPGQGTHEQYF	TGTGCCAGCAGCCGTCCGGGACAGGGGACCCACGAGCAGTACTTC
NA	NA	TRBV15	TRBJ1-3	CATSVSTTRPGNTIYF	TGTGCCACCAGCGTAAGCACGACACGGCCTGGAAACACCATATATTTT